This T cell receptor (beta chain) was captured by sequencing in a study of T-cell memory formation after mild COVID-19. General study findings and limits: Confirmation of SARS-CoV-2 specificity was lacking for second-wave clones peaking day 37. Largely, contracting CD4+ clones fell within CM and EM, and contracting CD8+ clones within EMRA.

TCRalpha and TCRbeta libraries used 5'RACE with constant-segment primers and UMIs. A single record per CDR3 protein comes from TCRdb applying MiXCR to the 5' RACE reads. The top ten clones hold about 20% of a sample with under 300,000 distinct CDR3 sequences, around 8% of them seen once. The V and J ends lost 3 bases and 1 base, in that order; junction bases with no gene match: 2. The germline CDR1 and CDR2 sequences are SGHDT and YYEEEE. This CDR3 is built from 14 residues. This clonotype was observed a few times. Its target is unknown. This TCR came from a young man who had mild COVID-19 (a few samples of this study predate the infection). Cell type and time point are not known. The sequenced material came from PBMCs or a T cell subset sorted from them (not recorded which). This rearrangement joins TRBV5-6 to TRBJ2-7, with 9 bases lining up with TRBD2. CDR3 amino acids: CASSSGLASYEQYF. DNA of the CDR3: TGTGCCAGCAGCTCGGGACTAGCTTCCTACGAGCAGTACTTC.